This T cell receptor (beta chain) was observed in a study of cytomegalovirus exposure and HLA in healthy donors. CDR1 is SGHTA and CDR2 is FQGNSA in the germline V gene. V was pared by 5 bases and J by 9 bases, with 17 bases between. The CDR3 has 15 amino acids. With 60 Vbeta and 13 Jbeta primers, the PCR was carried out. The protocol was immunoSEQ multiplex PCR, while the TCRdb copy is restricted to in-frame clones and leaves out a portion. Its listing shows fewer than 85,000 clones. Sequenced input: PBMCs. The clonotype was recovered from a woman aged 40 to 49 in good health and CMV-seropositive. The chain joins TRBV7-2 to TRBJ1-6; D is possibly TRBD1 (5 bases). The CDR3 bases are TGTGCCAGCAGCCCTGGTGTGGGAAGGGGTTCACCCCTCCACTTT. It yields the protein CASSPGVGRGSPLHF.